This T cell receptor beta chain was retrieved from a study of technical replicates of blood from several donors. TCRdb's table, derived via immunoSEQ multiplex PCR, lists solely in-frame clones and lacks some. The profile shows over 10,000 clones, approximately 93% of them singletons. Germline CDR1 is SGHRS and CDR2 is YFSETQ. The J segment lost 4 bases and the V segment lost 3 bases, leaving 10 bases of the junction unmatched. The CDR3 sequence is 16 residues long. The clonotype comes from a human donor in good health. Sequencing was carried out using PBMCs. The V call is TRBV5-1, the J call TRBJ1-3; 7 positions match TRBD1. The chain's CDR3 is CASSWRQGLSGNTIYF. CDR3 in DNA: TGCGCCAGCAGCTGGAGACAGGGACTTTCAGGAAACACCATATATTTT.